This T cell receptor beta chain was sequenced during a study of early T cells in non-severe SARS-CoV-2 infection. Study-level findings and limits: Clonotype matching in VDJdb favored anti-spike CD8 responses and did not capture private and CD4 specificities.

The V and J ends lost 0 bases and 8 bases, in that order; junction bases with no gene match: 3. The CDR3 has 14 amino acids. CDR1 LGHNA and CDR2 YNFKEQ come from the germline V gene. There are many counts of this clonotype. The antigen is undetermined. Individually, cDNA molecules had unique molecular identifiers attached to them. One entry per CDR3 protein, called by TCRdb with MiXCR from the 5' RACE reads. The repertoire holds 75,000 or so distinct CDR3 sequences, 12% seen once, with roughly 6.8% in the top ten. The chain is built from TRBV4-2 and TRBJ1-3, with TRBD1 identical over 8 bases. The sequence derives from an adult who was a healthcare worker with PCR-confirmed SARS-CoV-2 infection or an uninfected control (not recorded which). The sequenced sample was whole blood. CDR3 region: CASSQERQGYTIYF. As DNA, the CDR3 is TGTGCCAGCAGCCAAGAAAGACAGGGGTACACCATATATTTT.